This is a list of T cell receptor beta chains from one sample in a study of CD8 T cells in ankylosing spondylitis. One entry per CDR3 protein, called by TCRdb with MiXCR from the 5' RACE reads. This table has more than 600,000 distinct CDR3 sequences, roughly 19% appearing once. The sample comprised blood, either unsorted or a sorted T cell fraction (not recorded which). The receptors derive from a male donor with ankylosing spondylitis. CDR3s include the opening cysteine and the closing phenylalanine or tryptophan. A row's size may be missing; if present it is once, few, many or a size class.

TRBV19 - CASSIESRGSYEQYF
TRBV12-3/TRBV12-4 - CAQTEGRTYEQYF
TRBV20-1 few CSARGVMDTQYF
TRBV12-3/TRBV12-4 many CASSFPDRASEQFF
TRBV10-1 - CASSGGREQFF
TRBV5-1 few CASSSGTNENIQYF
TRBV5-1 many CASSLGGSTDTQYF
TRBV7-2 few CASSSAVGSAYEQYF
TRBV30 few CAWSWDREAFF
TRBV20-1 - CSAPTTQEIQYF
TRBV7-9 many CASSLDRGGYNEQFF
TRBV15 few CATSKGTSDGTGELFF
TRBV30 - CAWNREGNEQFF
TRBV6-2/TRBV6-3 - CASSYGHRANTGELFF
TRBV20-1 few CSARDRSGGFRGGVSEQYF
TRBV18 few CAPAQRDRVGGYGYTF
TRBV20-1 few CSAPYTGVSGYTF
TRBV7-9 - CASSLADRVDGYTF
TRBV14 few CASSQGVGEKLFF
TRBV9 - CASSSRPLNTQYF
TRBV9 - CASSARPQGITDTQYF
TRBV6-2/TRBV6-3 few CASSPASGRGYEQYF
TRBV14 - CASSQTGAADTQYF
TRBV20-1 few CSARDSGPEAFF
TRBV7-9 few CASSPPDPDLEQFF
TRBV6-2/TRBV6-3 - CASSYSGGLAGGSSYNEQFF
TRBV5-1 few CASSSDRGLLEDTQYF
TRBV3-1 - CASSPRWRSGNTIYF
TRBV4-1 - CASSAGLGNTGELFF
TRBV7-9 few CASSLEEEAPDTQYF
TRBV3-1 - CASSQDRGGPTTEAFF
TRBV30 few CAWSVGEERPQHF
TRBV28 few CASSNDRISNQPQHF
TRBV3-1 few CASSTIGNEQFF
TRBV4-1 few CASSQDLPAWEQYF
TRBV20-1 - CSARGTQYLETQYF
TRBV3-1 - CASSQEFGLAGGTQYF
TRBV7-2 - CASTWTISYNEQFF
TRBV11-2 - CASSPWGQTNEKLFF
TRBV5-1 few CASSPRPYSEAFF
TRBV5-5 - CASSLSEGITEAFF
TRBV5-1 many CASSLRGNTGLLPYEQYF
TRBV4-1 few CASSQGTNTDTQYF
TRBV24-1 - CATGSGADPRDEQFF
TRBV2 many CASSEWGLGYGYTF
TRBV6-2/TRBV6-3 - CASSYGARRSGANVLTF
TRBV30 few CAWSGGPPGRDEQFF
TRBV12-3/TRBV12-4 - CASSPGGASGREQFF
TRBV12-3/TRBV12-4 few CASSLEELPLHF
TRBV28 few CASSLRAEAFF
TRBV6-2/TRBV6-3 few CASSTTVNEQFF
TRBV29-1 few CSVPDNMNTEAFF
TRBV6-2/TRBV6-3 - CASSVLAGTYEQYF
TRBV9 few CASSSLAGGRGETQYF
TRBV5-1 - CASSLRVQTGELFF